Listed here are 9 T cell receptor beta chains from one sample, sequenced in a study of shared clonotypes between healthy human individuals. Naive-designated CD8 cells lacked CD45RO, were positively enriched for CCR7, and omitted terminally differentiated effector memory CD45RA+ cells. Libraries were prepared by immunoSEQ multiplex PCR; TCRdb keeps only in-frame clonotypes and omits some of them. The table lists approximately 720,000 clones, roughly nine tenths of them singletons. Sequencing was done on a sample of naive CD8+ T cells sorted from blood. The receptor source for this set is a young man in good health.

Worth noting for this clone: Other DNA sequences from this sample encode an identical CDR3 as well. The chain carries TRBV9 and TRBJ2-7; the match to TRBD1 covers 8 bases. This CDR3 spans 14 amino acids. V shed 0 bases, J shed 2 bases, and the junction held 1 base outside the gene matches. The germline gives CDR1 SGDLS, CDR2 YYNGEE. For the CDR3, the DNA is TGTGCCAGCAGCGTAGGGACAGGGACCTACGAGCAGTACTTC. Its protein is CASSVGTGTYEQYF.

The V gene is TRBV4-3, the J gene TRBJ2-1; 11 positions agree with TRBD2. Germline V gene lookup returns CDR1 LGHNA and CDR2 YSLEER. V lost 0 bases and J lost 1; bases outside the gene matches: 11. The CDR3 extends over 20 amino acids. The CDR3 sequence: CASSQDRIGTSGASYNEQFF. CDR3 bases: TGCGCCAGCAGCCAAGATCGAATCGGGACTAGCGGAGCTTCCTACAATGAGCAGTTCTTC.

This chain uses TRBV2 with TRBJ1-5; tentative D call: TRBD1 (6 bases). Trimming shortened V by 5 bases and J by 6 bases, and 11 bases separated the two germline ends. The CDR3 runs 13 residues. The germline V gene has CDR1 SNHLY and CDR2 FYNNEI. CDR3 region: CASSNWGRQPQHF. Written as DNA, the CDR3 is TGTGCCAGCAGTAACTGGGGGCGTCAGCCCCAGCATTTT.

V usage is TRBV29-1 and J usage is TRBJ2-3; 9 bases are a match to TRBD1. Germline CDR1 is SQVTM and CDR2 is ANQGSEA. Trimming removed 3 bases from V and 3 bases from J; junction bases left unmatched: 10. The CDR3 consists of 16 residues. The CDR3 bases are TGCAGCGTTGATCTCGCTAGGGACAGGGAGACAGATACGCAGTATTTT. Protein sequence: CSVDLARDRETDTQYF.

The genes are TRBV29-1 and TRBJ2-1, with no clear D. Germline assignment: CDR1 SQVTM and CDR2 ANQGSEA. The CDR3 contains 13 residues. V was pared by 3 bases and J by 7 bases, with 13 bases between. CDR3 region: CSVDGAPGNEQFF. The DNA of the CDR3 is TGCAGCGTTGACGGAGCCCCCGGGAATGAGCAGTTCTTC.

About this clone itself: Other DNA variants within this sample encode the same CDR3. V is TRBV6-1 and J is TRBJ2-7, with D perhaps TRBD1 (5 bases). The CDR3 runs to 14 residues. V was pared by 9 bases and J by 7 bases, with 22 bases between. Germline-derived CDR1 and CDR2 are MNHNS and SASEGT. The CDR3 loop is CASSSGFTDIEQYF. The CDR3 nucleotides read TGTGCCAGTAGTTCAGGGTTTACCGACATAGAGCAGTACTTC.

This clone appeared once. CDR3 nucleotides: TGTGCCATCAGTGAGTCACCAGGGGGCTCCTACAATGAGCAGTTCTTC. Residues: CAISESPGGSYNEQFF. This sequence joins TRBV10-3 and TRBJ2-1, with 7 bases fitting TRBD1. This CDR3 spans 16 amino acids. J gave up 0 bases and V 0 bases, and 2 bases lay outside the gene matches. Germline loops: CDR1 ENHRY, CDR2 SYGVKD.

The CDR3, as DNA: TGTGCCAGCAGATACACCGGGACTAGCGGTTACGAGCAGTACTTC. This sequence encodes CASRYTGTSGYEQYF. The chain recombines TRBV6-5 with TRBJ2-7; 11 nucleotides agree with TRBD2. V gave up 6 bases and J gave up 4 bases; unmatched junction bases: 8. In germline, CDR1 is MNHEY, CDR2 SVGAGI. This CDR3 comprises 15 residues.

The chain uses TRBV6-5 and TRBJ2-7; maybe TRBD1 (6 bases). This CDR3 spans 15 amino acids. Trimming cost V 5 bases and J 0 bases, with 14 bases left between them. Germline CDR1 reads MNHEY; CDR2 reads SVGAGI. CDR3 loop: CASSRQGTTSYEQYF. For the CDR3, the DNA is TGTGCCAGCAGTCGCCAGGGGACAACCTCCTACGAGCAGTACTTC.